These 16 T cell receptor beta chains originate from one sample sequenced in a study of T cells in Graves' hyperthyroidism and ophthalmopathy. It was RNA transcripts that yielded the amplified TCR beta CDR3 regions. TCR CDR3 regions were first amplified by RT-PCR with HTBI primers. MiXCR was run by TCRdb on the multiplex PCR reads, yielding one entry per CDR3 protein. The sample has approximately 590,000 distinct CDR3 sequences, 15% to 18% seen once; the top ten hold under 8%. Input material: blood. All receptors derive from a woman aged 25 to 39 with Graves' hyperthyroidism.

The chain combines TRBV6-5 with TRBJ1-1; D might be TRBD1 (5 bases). Trimming pared 2 bases from V and 1 base from J, leaving 8 bases between. The CDR3 is 14 amino acids. The V gene's germline CDR1 is MNHEY and CDR2 SVGAGI. This chain's CDR3 is CASSYGARNTEAFF. The CDR3 coding sequence is TGTGCCAGCAGTTACGGGGCCAGGAACACTGAAGCTTTCTTT.

This clonotype was detected ten times or more. The rearrangement joins TRBV10-3 to TRBJ1-1; D is undetermined. V was trimmed by 4 bases and J by 11 bases, leaving 17 bases between them. Germline assignment: CDR1 ENHRY and CDR2 SYGVKD. The length of the CDR3 is 13 residues. This CDR3 reads CAISASAGTDAFF. As DNA, the CDR3 is TGTGCCATCAGTGCGAGTGCAGGTACGGATGCTTTCTTT.

Many counts were recorded for this clonotype. The chain has TRBV6-5 and TRBJ2-7; D remains ambiguous. The V gene lost 0 bases and the J gene lost 2 bases, with 5 bases spanning the gap. This CDR3 has 13 amino acids. The germline V gene encodes CDR1 MNHEY and CDR2 SVGAGI. This chain's CDR3 is CASSYSKAYEQYF. The CDR3 DNA reads as TGTGCCAGCAGTTACTCGAAGGCCTACGAGCAGTACTTC.

This clonotype was seen at least ten times. V gene TRBV4-2 combines with J gene TRBJ1-5; TRBD1 matches 7 bases. V dropped 6 bases and J dropped 1; count of bases not matched to a gene: 6. The CDR3 sequence is 15 residues long. The V gene's germline CDR1 is LGHNA and CDR2 YNFKEQ. CDR3 in amino acids: CASRQRDRSNQPQHF. CDR3 bases: TGTGCCAGCAGGCAGCGGGACAGAAGCAATCAGCCCCAGCATTTT.

Turning to this clonotype: It may be a read error: a sequence one base away is much more abundant. The chain joins TRBV6-1 to TRBJ1-1; D is unresolved. Trimming shortened V by 6 bases and J by 3 bases, and 14 bases separated the two germline ends. Germline V gives CDR1 MNHNS, CDR2 SASEGT. The CDR3 runs to 14 residues. The CDR3 DNA is TGTGCCAGCAGGGGGATATGGACCGACACTGAAGCTTTCTTT. It encodes CASRGIWTDTEAFF.

This clonotype was observed at least ten times. J is TRBJ2-5 and V is TRBV29-1, with D perhaps matching TRBD1 or TRBD2 (5 bases each). V was cut by 6 bases and J by 3 bases, with 11 bases left in between. The germline V gene encodes CDR1 SQVTM and CDR2 ANQGSEA. The length of the CDR3 is 12 residues. The CDR3: CSVRRGEETQYF. As DNA, the CDR3 is TGCAGCGTCCGTCGGGGCGAAGAGACCCAGTACTTC.

This clonotype was picked up a small number of times. V usage is TRBV27 and J usage is TRBJ2-3; 12 nucleotides agree with TRBD2. Trimming at V came to 5 bases and at J to 5 bases, leaving 2 bases not matched to a gene. CDR3 length equals 14 residues. From germline, CDR1 is MNHEY and CDR2 SMNVEV (reference sequence). CDR3 loop: CASSGLAGQDTQYF. Written as DNA, the CDR3 is TGTGCCAGCAGTGGACTAGCGGGACAAGATACGCAGTATTTT.

This clonotype was seen more than once but under ten times. V and J are TRBV10-1 and TRBJ2-3, with D unclear. Germline CDR1 and CDR2: WNHNN and SYGVQD (reference sequence). The CDR3 extends over 17 amino acids. Trimming cost V 2 bases and J 0 bases, with 15 bases left between them. The CDR3 reads CASSETRVAPSTDTQYF. In nucleotides, the CDR3 is TGCGCCAGCAGTGAGACCCGGGTAGCACCTAGCACAGATACGCAGTATTTT.

A few counts support this clonotype. Relative to the germline gene, one junction end is altered; a read error may explain this. This sequence joins TRBV14 and TRBJ2-3; the match to TRBD2 covers 9 bases. This CDR3 is built from 14 residues. Germline CDR1 reads SGHDN; CDR2 reads FVKESK. The chain's CDR3 is CTSSRLAERDTQYF. The CDR3 region has the DNA TGTACCAGCAGCCGACTAGCGGAGAGAGATACGCAGTATTTT. The complete variable domain, with remaining parts taken from reference TRBV14 and TRBJ2-3, reads EAGVTQFPSHSVIEKGQTVTLRCDPISGHDNLYWYRRVMGKEIKFLLHFVKESKQDESGMPNNRFLAERTGGTYSTLKVQPAELEDSGVYFCTSSRLAERDTQYFGPGTRLTVL.

This clonotype was found a few times. The chain uses TRBV14 and TRBJ1-1, with D tentatively TRBD1 (5 bases). This CDR3 contains 15 residues. V gave up 4 bases and J gave up 3 bases, with 15 bases separating them. From germline, CDR1 is SGHDN and CDR2 FVKESK. DNA for the CDR3: TGTGCCAGCAGCCTACAGGACGGGCGGCACACTGAAGCTTTCTTT. Translation: CASSLQDGRHTEAFF.

This clonotype was seen many times. The chain has TRBV20-1 and TRBJ2-7; D possibly uses TRBD1 or TRBD2 (6 bases each). The CDR3 spans 11 residues. V shed 5 bases and J shed 9 bases, with 14 bases lying between them. CDR1 DFQATT and CDR2 SNEGSKA come from the germline V gene (reference sequence). The CDR3 DNA sequence: TGCAGTGCTCCCCGGGGGCAGAGGCAGTACTTC. Encoded protein: CSAPRGQRQYF.

The V call is TRBV30, the J call TRBJ2-1; TRBD2 agrees at 13 bases. This CDR3 is 16 amino acids long. V trimming: 2 bases; J trimming: 9 bases; junction bases outside the gene matches: 10. The germline CDR1 and CDR2 sequences are GTSNPN and SVGIG (reference sequence). Here the CDR3 reads CAWSRLAGGGVGEQFF. The DNA for the CDR3 is TGTGCCTGGAGTAGACTAGCGGGAGGCGGGGTTGGTGAGCAGTTCTTC. The full variable domain, completed using reference TRBV30 and TRBJ2-1, is SQTIHQWPATLVQPVGSPLSLECTVEGTSNPNLYWYRQAAGRGLQLLFYSVGIGQISSEVPQNLSASRPQDRQFILSSKKLLLSDSGFYLCAWSRLAGGGVGEQFFGPGTRLTVL.

The chain joins TRBV5-1 to TRBJ2-7, with D possibly TRBD2 on 6 matching bases. Trimming cost V 0 bases and J 2 bases, with 15 bases left between them. The CDR3 spans 16 residues. The germline V gene encodes CDR1 SGHRS and CDR2 YFSETQ. The CDR3 DNA reads as TGCGCCAGCAGCTTGGCGTCGGTAGCGGTAACCTACGAGCAGTACTTC. Translation: CASSLASVAVTYEQYF.

This clonotype was counted a few times. The V call is TRBV27, the J call TRBJ1-2; D may be TRBD1 (6 bases). This CDR3 contains 15 residues. Trimming pared 3 bases from V and 3 bases from J, leaving 14 bases between. Germline V gene data show CDR1 as MNHEY and CDR2 as SMNVEV (reference sequence). CDR3 nucleotide sequence: TGTGCCAGCAGTTTTGGTTTTGGGGGGCACTATGGCTACACCTTC. Its protein product is CASSFGFGGHYGYTF.

This clonotype showed up just a few times. V and J are TRBV7-9 and TRBJ2-5, with no clear D. Germline V gene lookup returns CDR1 SEHNR and CDR2 FQNEAQ (reference sequence). The V end was cut by 1 base, the J end by 3 bases, with 6 bases between. The CDR3 has 13 residues. The chain's CDR3 is CASSLGAEETQYF. CDR3 nucleotides: TGTGCCAGCAGCTTAGGGGCCGAAGAGACCCAGTACTTC.

This clonotype occurred a few times. The chain recombines TRBV5-1 with TRBJ1-1; D gene ambiguous. The germline V gene encodes CDR1 SGHRS and CDR2 YFSETQ. Trimming removed 4 bases at V and 6 bases at J, with 13 bases between. The CDR3 has 13 amino acids. The DNA for the CDR3 is TGCGCCAGCAGCCCTGTGGCTGGCGCTGAAGCTTTCTTT. As protein: CASSPVAGAEAFF.